The clone carrying this T cell receptor (beta chain) has a handful of counts. What it binds is not known. Both 60 Vbeta primers and 13 Jbeta primers went into the PCR. The table came from immunoSEQ multiplex PCR; TCRdb's copy has only in-frame clones and leaves some out. Here the sample spans 150,000 or so clones, 8.5% to 10% being singletons. The data were taken from a study of cytomegalovirus exposure and HLA in healthy donors. Study context: HLA-typed donors were the source of approximately 88 million unique TCRs, which an early data release held. Study-wide findings and caveats: In an earlier analysis, most TCR beta V segments were productive about 87% or about 30% of the time. When presence/absence was analysed, sequencing depth was taken to be roughly uniform across donors. V- and J-gene trimming in TCR beta was tied to a missense DCLRE1C variant by an analysis performed later.

The material sequenced was PBMCs. This TCR was recovered from a middle-aged man in good health and CMV-seronegative.

The CDR3 loop reads CASSPPIGSSYEQYF. The CDR3 DNA reads TGTGCCAGCTCACCACCGATCGGGAGCTCCTACGAGCAGTACTTC. The chain joins TRBV18 to TRBJ2-7, with a tentative D call TRBD2 (6 bases). Germline V lookup: CDR1 KGHSH, CDR2 LQKENI. The CDR3 spans 15 residues. Trimming took off 0 bases at V and 0 bases at J, with 9 bases between the two ends.